Following are 17 T cell receptor beta chains from one sample sequenced in a study of Ad26.COV2.S vaccination and SARS-CoV-2 variants. As for treatment: roughly 20 received Ad26.COV2.S at low or high dose, single or two shots; about 5 received placebo; per-sample allocation not given. Following the first vaccine or placebo injection, samples were taken on day 63. The table came from immunoSEQ multiplex PCR; TCRdb's copy has only in-frame clones and leaves some out. The sample lists 300,000 to 350,000 clones, around four fifths occurring once. Sequencing was performed on peripheral blood, taken in a trial of Ad26.COV2.S vaccine versus placebo. The receptors were sampled from a person between 18 and 65 years old who received the Ad26.COV2.S COVID-19 vaccine or a placebo.

This chain links TRBV7-3 with TRBJ2-2; 11 positions match TRBD2. The V gene end was trimmed by 0 bases and the J gene end by 1 base; junction bases not matched to a gene: 7. CDR1 is SGHTA and CDR2 is FQGTGA in the germline V gene. CDR3 size: 19 residues. Written as DNA, the CDR3 is TGTGCCAGCAGCTTAACCCCGACCGGACTAGCGGGGAACACCGGGGAGCTGTTTTTT. It codes for CASSLTPTGLAGNTGELFF.

V usage is TRBV5-1 and J usage is TRBJ2-7; D is tentatively TRBD1 or TRBD2 (5 bases each). CDR1 is SGHRS and CDR2 is YFSETQ in the germline V gene. V lost 0 bases and J 2 bases, leaving 12 bases between the germline ends. The CDR3 runs 15 residues. CDR3 nucleotide sequence: TGCGCCAGCAGCTTGGACTGGGGACGGGCCTACGAGCAGTACTTC. This codes for CASSLDWGRAYEQYF.

A few counts support this clone. The DNA for the CDR3 is TGTGCCAGCAGCCCATCCCTTACCAGCTCTGGAAACACCATATATTTT. Protein sequence: CASSPSLTSSGNTIYF. The rearrangement joins TRBV7-9 to TRBJ1-3; D not certain. This CDR3 has 16 amino acids. CDR1 is SEHNR and CDR2 is FQNEAQ in the germline V gene (reference sequence). V lost 5 bases and J lost 0, with 14 bases in between.

The V gene is TRBV2, the J gene TRBJ1-1, with D tentatively TRBD1 (5 bases). The germline V gene has CDR1 SNHLY and CDR2 FYNNEI. This CDR3 comprises 14 residues. Trimming shortened V by 6 bases and J by 4 bases, and 15 bases separated the two germline ends. The CDR3 DNA reads as TGTGCCAGCAGGGCCCCGGACGGGGGCACTGAAGCTTTCTTT. Translated, it gives CASRAPDGGTEAFF. The full variable domain, completed using reference TRBV2 and TRBJ1-1, is EPEVTQTPSHQVTQMGQEVILRCVPISNHLYFYWYRQILGQKVEFLVSFYNNEISEKSEIFDDQFSVERPDGSNFTLKIRSTKLEDSAMYFCASRAPDGGTEAFFGQGTRLTVV.

The J gene is TRBJ2-1, the V gene TRBV7-2, with 12 bases fitting TRBD2. J gave up 7 bases and V 0 bases, and 7 bases lay outside the gene matches. CDR3 length: 17 amino acids. Germline V gene data show CDR1 as SGHTA and CDR2 as FQGNSA. The CDR3 coding sequence is TGTGCCAGCAGCTTAGCGGCTAGCGGGGGGGCGGTGAATGAGCAGTTCTTC. Protein product: CASSLAASGGAVNEQFF.

The chain couples TRBV12-3 or TRBV12-4 to TRBJ1-1; 7 nucleotides agree with TRBD1. The CDR3 runs 13 residues. V was pared by 5 bases and J by 7 bases, with 7 bases of the junction left unmatched. The CDR3 nucleotides are TGTGCCAGCAGTCTCGGGACAGCCATTGAAGCTTTCTTT. This encodes CASSLGTAIEAFF.

V is TRBV24-1 and J is TRBJ1-1; 10 bases are shared with TRBD1. Losses at the gene ends were 5 bases for V and 8 bases for J; bases not matched to a gene: 7. From germline, CDR1 is KGHDR and CDR2 SFDVKD. The CDR3 is 14 residues long. CDR3 loop: CATSGGTGAPEAFF. CDR3 DNA sequence: TGTGCCACCAGTGGTGGGACAGGGGCTCCAGAAGCTTTCTTT.

The V call is TRBV7-2, the J call TRBJ2-5; D uncertain. Germline V gene data show CDR1 as SGHTA and CDR2 as FQGNSA. Trimming took off 3 bases at V and 1 base at J, with 9 bases between the two ends. This CDR3 contains 14 residues. For the CDR3, the DNA is TGTGCCAGCAGCTTTTCGGCTTTCCAAGAGACCCAGTACTTC. This codes for CASSFSAFQETQYF.

The chain employs TRBV24-1 and TRBJ1-5; D unresolved. The germline gives CDR1 KGHDR, CDR2 SFDVKD. The CDR3 runs to 13 residues. V lost 4 bases, J lost 4 bases, and 7 bases lay in between. The CDR3: CATSDHSNQPQHF. The DNA for the CDR3 is TGTGCCACCAGTGACCACTCGAATCAGCCCCAGCATTTT.

The CDR3 sequence: CASSQVDGGNYEQYF. The CDR3 nucleotides are TGTGCCAGCAGCCAAGTTGACGGGGGGAACTACGAGCAGTACTTC. V usage is TRBV3-1 (or the pseudogene TRBV3-2) and J usage is TRBJ2-7; TRBD2 matches at 7 bases. The J segment lost 3 bases and the V segment lost 1 base, leaving 6 bases of the junction unmatched. Germline-derived CDR1 and CDR2 are LGHDT and YNNKEL (reference sequence). The length of the CDR3 is 15 residues.

Turning to this clone: This sample also contains other DNA sequences that code for the same CDR3. This chain uses TRBV28 with TRBJ1-5; 8 bases match TRBD1. V dropped 5 bases and J dropped 1; count of bases not matched to a gene: 4. The CDR3 sequence is 15 residues long. Germline assignment: CDR1 MDHEN and CDR2 SYDVKM. CDR3 amino acids: CASSPQGASNQPQHF. In DNA, the CDR3 is TGTGCCAGCAGTCCTCAGGGGGCGAGCAATCAGCCCCAGCATTTT.

The gene calls are TRBV3-1 (or the pseudogene TRBV3-2) and TRBJ2-3; D possibly corresponds to TRBD2 (6 bases). Germline V gene sequence: CDR1 LGHDT, CDR2 YNNKEL (reference sequence). V was trimmed by 4 bases and J by 3 bases, leaving 17 bases between them. The CDR3 covers 16 residues. CDR3 nucleotides: TGTGCCAGCAGCCCCCTCGCGGGGAAAGGGACAGATACGCAGTATTTT. Protein: CASSPLAGKGTDTQYF.

The CDR3 reads CASSQGVRWGSGTYEQYF. The CDR3 DNA sequence: TGTGCCAGCAGCCAAGGGGTTCGATGGGGGAGCGGTACCTACGAGCAGTACTTC. The chain is built from TRBV3-1 (or the pseudogene TRBV3-2) and TRBJ2-7; either TRBD1 or TRBD2 may supply D (5 bases each). This CDR3 spans 18 amino acids. Trimming took 1 base from V and 2 from J, leaving 21 bases between them. Germline values: CDR1 LGHDT, CDR2 YNNKEL (reference sequence).

This chain uses TRBV11-1 with TRBJ2-7; D is unresolved. Germline values: CDR1 SGHAT, CDR2 FQDESV (reference sequence). Trimming removed 2 bases at V and 1 base at J, with 3 bases between. CDR3 length equals 12 residues. In DNA, the CDR3 is TGTGCCAGCAGCTTAAATTCCTACGAGCAGTACTTC. The encoded protein is CASSLNSYEQYF.

The rearrangement uses TRBV11-2 and TRBJ2-7, with 7 bases aligning to TRBD1. V trimming: 5 bases; J trimming: 3 bases; junction bases outside the gene matches: 13. The CDR3 extends over 16 amino acids. Germline CDR1 reads SGHAT; CDR2 reads FQNNGV. CDR3 sequence: CASSTVRGTDIYEQYF. The CDR3 region has the DNA TGTGCCAGCAGCACAGTCAGGGGGACAGATATCTACGAGCAGTACTTC.

The chain is built from TRBV6-5 and TRBJ2-5; D is unresolved. The CDR3 length is 13 residues. With 6 bases removed from V and 7 bases from J, the gap between germline ends came to 15 bases. CDR1 is MNHEY and CDR2 is SVGAGI in the germline V gene. The CDR3 DNA follows: TGTGCCAGCAGGCCGAAGATCGAGGCGACCCAGTACTTC. Translated: CASRPKIEATQYF.

This sequence joins TRBV9 and TRBJ1-2; weak D call: TRBD1 (5 bases). The germline V gene encodes CDR1 SGDLS and CDR2 YYNGEE. This CDR3 contains 15 residues. V was shortened by 0 bases and J by 4 bases, with 13 bases between the two germline ends. The CDR3 is CASSVGQGYIYGYTF. CDR3 nucleotides: TGTGCCAGCAGCGTAGGTCAGGGTTATATCTATGGCTACACCTTC.